Each of the 29 T cell receptor beta chains below was sequenced from the same sample in a study of identical twins. TCRdb re-called the 5' RACE reads with MiXCR, one entry per CDR3 protein. Among some 900,000 distinct CDR3 sequences listed, roughly an eighth were seen once. The sample also formed part of further work on yellow fever vaccine responses in identical twins.

The sequenced sample was PBMCs. The receptors come from a woman aged 18-35 years in good health.

This clonotype was seen a few times. The chain is built from TRBV7-6 and TRBJ1-1; 7 bases are shared with TRBD1. The length of the CDR3 is 15 residues. Germline V gives CDR1 SGHVS, CDR2 FNYEAQ. The junction had 5 bases not matched to a gene; V was cut back by 4 bases and J by 0 bases. The CDR3 nucleotides are TGTGCCAGCAGCTCGGGACAGCAGATGAACACTGAAGCTTTCTTT. Amino acid sequence: CASSSGQQMNTEAFF. The full variable domain, its missing parts supplied by reference TRBV7-6 and TRBJ1-1, is GAGVSQSPRYKVTKRGQDVALRCDPISGHVSLYWYRQALGQGPEFLTYFNYEAQQDKSGLPNDRFSAERPEGSISTLTIQRTEQRDSAMYRCASSSGQQMNTEAFFGQGTRLTVV.

This clonotype was recorded at least ten times. The V and J genes are TRBV28 and TRBJ2-7; the match to TRBD1 covers 7 bases. The CDR3 runs 14 residues. The V segment lost 6 bases and the J segment 6 bases; nucleotides outside the gene matches: 11. Germline V gene data show CDR1 as MDHEN and CDR2 as SYDVKM. DNA for the CDR3: TGTGCCAGCAGCCTCCCGGACAGGTTCAGCGAGCAGTACTTC. Protein sequence: CASSLPDRFSEQYF.

V gene TRBV12-3 or TRBV12-4 combines with J gene TRBJ2-2; 10 bases align to TRBD2. There are 16 residues in the CDR3. The V gene end was trimmed by 3 bases and the J gene end by 4 bases; junction bases not matched to a gene: 5. The CDR3 bases are TGTGCCAGCAGTTTCGTGGTAGCGGGGGGCACCGGGGAGCTGTTTTTT. It specifies CASSFVVAGGTGELFF.

This clonotype turned up a few times. The chain uses TRBV18 and TRBJ1-4; no reliable D call. Germline assignment: CDR1 KGHSH and CDR2 LQKENI. The CDR3 is made up of 17 amino acids. Trimming removed 0 bases at V and 6 bases at J, with 17 bases between. DNA for the CDR3: TGTGCCAGCTCACCACCCACTCAGTCCTGGAGGGATGAAAAACTGTTTTTT. This translates into CASSPPTQSWRDEKLFF. Drawing the rest from reference TRBV18 and TRBJ1-4, the complete variable domain is NAGVMQNPRHLVRRRGQEARLRCSPMKGHSHVYWYRQLPEEGLKFMVYLQKENIIDESGMPKERFSAEFPKEGPSILRIQQVVRGDSAAYFCASSPPTQSWRDEKLFFGSGTQLSVL.

There are a few counts of this clonotype. The chain links TRBV6-4 to TRBJ2-1; 9 nucleotides match TRBD2. This CDR3 contains 15 residues. The ends lost 3 bases at V and 6 bases at J; junction bases unmatched: 6. The germline V gene encodes CDR1 MRHNA and CDR2 SNTAGT. This chain's CDR3 is CASSDRLAGLNEQFF. In nucleotides, the CDR3 is TGTGCCAGCAGTGATAGGCTAGCGGGGCTCAATGAGCAGTTCTTC.

The chain has TRBV20-1 and TRBJ2-6, with D perhaps matching TRBD1 or TRBD2 (6 bases each). Germline V gene sequence: CDR1 DFQATT, CDR2 SNEGSKA (reference sequence). The CDR3 length is 16 residues. Deletions cut 1 base from V and 1 base from J, with 11 bases between. CDR3 region: CSARGGGPSGANVLTF. Written as DNA, the CDR3 is TGCAGTGCTAGAGGAGGGGGGCCATCTGGGGCCAACGTCCTGACTTTC.

The chain uses TRBV18 and TRBJ2-7, with D perhaps matching TRBD1 or TRBD2 (5 bases each). V lost 5 bases and J 3 bases, leaving 14 bases between the germline ends. CDR3 length: 14 amino acids. Germline lookup yields CDR1 KGHSH and CDR2 LQKENI. CDR3 bases: TGTGCCAGCTCAGGTTCAACAGGAGGCTACGAGCAGTACGTC. This codes for CASSGSTGGYEQYV.

In its sample, this clonotype was seen many times. V gene TRBV7-9 combines with J gene TRBJ1-1; D uncertain. Deletions cut 5 bases from V and 4 bases from J, with 5 bases between. Germline CDR1 and CDR2: SEHNR and FQNEAQ (reference sequence). The CDR3 extends over 11 amino acids. The CDR3 region is CASSARTEAFF. The CDR3 DNA reads TGTGCCAGCAGCGCGCGCACTGAAGCTTTCTTT.

The chain couples TRBV20-1 to TRBJ2-1, with D maybe TRBD2 (5 bases). V was shortened by 0 bases and J by 6 bases, with 6 bases between the two germline ends. Looked up from germline, CDR1 is DFQATT and CDR2 is SNEGSKA (reference sequence). CDR3 length: 12 amino acids. CDR3 nucleotides: TGCAGTGCTAGAGATCGGGGCAATGAGCAGTTCTTC. Protein: CSARDRGNEQFF.

The table lists this clonotype with a few counts. The rearrangement links TRBV20-1 to TRBJ1-5; 8 nucleotides align to TRBD1. CDR1 is DFQATT, CDR2 SNEGSKA, per germline (reference sequence). Germline trimming cut 6 bases from V and 7 bases from J; bases unmatched to any gene: 17. This CDR3 has 16 amino acids. The CDR3 bases are TGCAGTGCGATACCCCTGGACAGGGCGGGGGAACAGCCCCAGCATTTT. As protein: CSAIPLDRAGEQPQHF.

This clonotype was recorded a few times. The chain's CDR3 is CASGQGQGNTEAFF. The DNA for the CDR3 is TGTGCTAGTGGTCAGGGACAGGGGAACACTGAAGCTTTCTTT. The J gene is TRBJ1-1, the V gene TRBV12-5; 9 bases match TRBD1. Trimming cost V 5 bases and J 1 base; bases outside gene matches: 2. This CDR3 is built from 14 residues. The germline CDR1 and CDR2 sequences are LGHNT and FRNRAP.

This clonotype has more than one count but fewer than ten. This chain connects TRBV10-3 to TRBJ2-1; TRBD2 agrees at 10 bases. Germline loops: CDR1 ENHRY, CDR2 SYGVKD. The CDR3 has 15 residues. The ends lost 10 bases at V and 6 bases at J; junction bases unmatched: 12. The CDR3 DNA reads as TGTGCCACGGCCTCCGGGACTAGCGATGGCAATGAGCAGTTCTTC. As protein: CATASGTSDGNEQFF.

This clonotype turned up a few times. In DNA, the CDR3 is TGTGCCAGCAGCCCCCTGGGGGGGGGTTCTTACGAGCAGTACGTC. Its translation is CASSPLGGGSYEQYV. This chain uses TRBV27 with TRBJ2-7; TRBD2 agrees at 7 bases. Unmatched junction bases numbered 12, after V lost 6 bases and J lost 4 bases. The CDR3 is 15 amino acids. Germline lookup yields CDR1 MNHEY and CDR2 SMNVEV (reference sequence).

The J gene is TRBJ2-3, the V gene TRBV19; 11 bases align to TRBD2. The J segment lost 6 bases and the V segment lost 9 bases, leaving 5 bases of the junction unmatched. The CDR3 totals 13 residues. Germline V gives CDR1 LNHDA, CDR2 SQIVND (reference sequence). CDR3 protein: CASRSGRADTQYF. The CDR3 nucleotides read TGTGCCAGCCGTAGCGGGAGGGCGGATACGCAGTATTTT. Combining the CDR3 with reference TRBV19 and TRBJ2-3 gives the whole variable domain DGGITQSPKYLFRKEGQNVTLSCEQNLNHDAMYWYRQDPGQGLRLIYYSQIVNDFQKGDIAEGYSVSREKKESFPLTVTSAQKNPTAFYLCASRSGRADTQYFGPGTRLTVL.

The chain uses TRBV20-1 and TRBJ2-6; no definite D call. The CDR3 is 11 residues long. Trimming cost V 5 bases and J 2 bases, with 1 base left between them. Per germline, CDR1 DFQATT and CDR2 SNEGSKA (reference sequence). The CDR3, as DNA: TGCAGTGCTCCTGGGGCCAACGTCCTGACTTTC. This translates into CSAPGANVLTF.

This clonotype was detected only a few times. The chain is built from TRBV10-3 and TRBJ2-3; D tentatively reads TRBD1 or TRBD2 (6 bases each). Trimming stripped 3 bases from V and 3 bases from J, with 16 bases between. The CDR3 has 16 amino acids. Germline CDR1 is ENHRY and CDR2 is SYGVKD. CDR3 DNA: TGTGCCATCAGTGAATCCACACAGGGAGGAACAGATACGCAGTATTTT. It yields the protein CAISESTQGGTDTQYF.

This clonotype came up a few times. The gene calls are TRBV7-9 and TRBJ2-1, with TRBD2 matching over 7 bases. In germline, CDR1 is SEHNR, CDR2 FQNEAQ (reference sequence). The V gene end was trimmed by 1 base and the J gene end by 4 bases; junction bases not matched to a gene: 7. CDR3 length equals 16 residues. CDR3 region: CASSLGSSGYYNEQFF. The CDR3 coding sequence is TGTGCCAGCAGCTTAGGTAGTAGCGGGTATTACAATGAGCAGTTCTTC.

The table lists this clonotype with a few counts. The chain has TRBV4-2 and TRBJ2-7, with D uncertain. Germline-derived CDR1 and CDR2 are LGHNA and YNFKEQ. V gave up 0 bases and J gave up 0 bases, with 12 bases separating them. The CDR3 covers 16 residues. The CDR3 bases are TGTGCCAGCAGCCAAGAAGTAAGGATAGGCTCCTACGAGCAGTACTTC. Its translation: CASSQEVRIGSYEQYF.

This clonotype was picked up many times. The gene calls are TRBV12-3 or TRBV12-4 and TRBJ2-5, with 10 bases matching TRBD1. With V trimmed by 5 bases and J by 4 bases, 7 bases remained unmatched. The CDR3 consists of 15 residues. CDR3 DNA: TGTGCCAGCAGTCGAGGACAGGGGGTCCCAGAGACCCAGTACTTC. Its protein is CASSRGQGVPETQYF.

This clonotype has only a few counts. The V and J genes are TRBV5-1 and TRBJ2-4; TRBD1 or TRBD2 may be the D gene (5 bases each). The germline V gene has CDR1 SGHRS and CDR2 YFSETQ. The CDR3 runs 14 residues. V shed 4 bases and J shed 0 bases, with 8 bases lying between them. The CDR3 DNA reads TGCGCCAGCAGCACCGGGACAGCCAAAAACATTCAGTACTTC. Translation: CASSTGTAKNIQYF.

J is TRBJ1-2 and V is TRBV29-1, with D unclear. Germline CDR1 SQVTM, CDR2 ANQGSEA. The CDR3 runs to 12 residues. Between the trimmed V and J ends, which lost 6 bases and 5 bases, there was a span of 13 bases. CDR3 region: CSVWTYDYGYTF. The CDR3 DNA is TGCAGCGTCTGGACGTACGATTATGGCTACACCTTC.

The V gene is TRBV5-1, the J gene TRBJ2-2, with 7 bases aligning to TRBD2. The CDR3 extends over 19 amino acids. Germline CDR1 is SGHRS and CDR2 is YFSETQ. The V gene end was trimmed by 2 bases and the J gene end by 4 bases; junction bases not matched to a gene: 17. The DNA of the CDR3 is TGCGCCAGCAGCTTTTTCCTAGCGGCCAGAACTGAGGGCACCGGGGAGCTGTTTTTT. Amino acid sequence: CASSFFLAARTEGTGELFF.

This clonotype was counted a few times. CDR3 nucleotide sequence: TGTGCCAGCAGTTCCGGGGACAGGGGGAGGTCTAACTATGGCTACACCTTC. As protein: CASSSGDRGRSNYGYTF. This chain joins TRBV28 and TRBJ1-2; the match to TRBD1 covers 11 bases. Germline V gene lookup returns CDR1 MDHEN and CDR2 SYDVKM. The CDR3 totals 17 residues. V lost 4 bases, J lost 0 bases, and 7 bases stayed unmatched.

The CDR3 coding sequence is TGTGCCAGTAGTATACTGGGGTTCGCTGAAAAACTGTTTTTT. As protein: CASSILGFAEKLFF. This chain connects TRBV19 to TRBJ1-4; no reliable D call. Germline lookup yields CDR1 LNHDA and CDR2 SQIVND (reference sequence). There are 14 residues in the CDR3. V lost 2 bases to trimming and J lost 7 bases, with 11 bases between them.

In its sample, this clonotype was seen a few times. This chain links TRBV5-5 with TRBJ1-2; D may be TRBD1 (5 bases). The CDR3 is 14 residues long. CDR1 is SGHKS and CDR2 is YYEKEE in the germline V gene (reference sequence). Trimming took 5 bases from V and 8 from J, leaving 19 bases between them. The CDR3 loop reads CASSRRQGAGGYTF. The CDR3 bases are TGTGCCAGCAGTCGGCGGCAGGGAGCGGGGGGCTACACCTTC.

The chain combines TRBV7-9 with TRBJ2-5; D remains ambiguous. The V end was cut by 6 bases, the J end by 2 bases, with 16 bases between. Germline CDR1 reads SEHNR; CDR2 reads FQNEAQ (reference sequence). The CDR3 runs to 15 residues. Here the CDR3 DNA reads TGTGCCAGCAGTATAGCCACCTCCGAACAAGAGACCCAGTACTTC. Its protein is CASSIATSEQETQYF.

This clonotype showed up just a few times. This rearrangement joins TRBV9 to TRBJ2-5; no firm D call. CDR1 and CDR2 from the germline V gene are SGDLS and YYNGEE. Trimming left V 3 bases short and J 5 bases short, with 17 bases between. CDR3 length equals 15 residues. CDR3 coding DNA: TGTGCCAGCAGCGAGGGATCCGGCTCTGGGGAGACCCAGTACTTC. It encodes CASSEGSGSGETQYF. The whole variable domain, filled in from reference TRBV9 and TRBJ2-5, reads DSGVTQTPKHLITATGQRVTLRCSPRSGDLSVYWYQQSLDQGLQFLIQYYNGEERAKGNILERFSAQQFPDLHSELNLSSLELGDSALYFCASSEGSGSGETQYFGPGTRLLVL.

This clonotype has a handful of counts. This chain links TRBV6-4 with TRBJ2-6; tentative D call: TRBD1 (5 bases). The CDR3 runs 17 residues. Deletions cut 5 bases from V and 2 bases from J, with 16 bases between. Germline CDR1 reads MRHNA; CDR2 reads SNTAGT. CDR3 coding DNA: TGTGCCAGCAGTCCCGTCAGGGTGGAAGCTGGGGCCAACGTCCTGACTTTC. It is translated as CASSPVRVEAGANVLTF.

The chain couples TRBV12-3 or TRBV12-4 to TRBJ2-1; the match to TRBD2 covers 11 bases. This CDR3 contains 17 residues. The ends lost 6 bases at V and 0 bases at J; junction bases unmatched: 7. In DNA, the CDR3 is TGTGCCAGCAGCGGACTAGCGGGTACACACTCCTACAATGAGCAGTTCTTC. Translation gives CASSGLAGTHSYNEQFF.